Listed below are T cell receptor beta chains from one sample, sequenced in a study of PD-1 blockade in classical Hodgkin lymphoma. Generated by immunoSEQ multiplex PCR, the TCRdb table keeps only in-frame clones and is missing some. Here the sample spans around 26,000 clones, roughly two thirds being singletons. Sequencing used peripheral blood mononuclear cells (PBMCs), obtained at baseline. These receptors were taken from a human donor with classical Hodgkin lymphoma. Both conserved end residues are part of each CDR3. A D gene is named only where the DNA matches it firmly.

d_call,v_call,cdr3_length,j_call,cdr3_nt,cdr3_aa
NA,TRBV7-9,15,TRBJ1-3,TGTGCCAGCAGCGGTCAAACCTGGGGCCGAAACACCATATATTTT,CASSGQTWGRNTIYF
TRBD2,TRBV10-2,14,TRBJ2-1,TGCGCCAGCAGGCCCGGGGAGGGAAGGAATGAGCAGTTCTTC,CASRPGEGRNEQFF
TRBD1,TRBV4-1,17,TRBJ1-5,TGCGCCAGCAGCGCCAATCCGGGACAGGGGATCAATCAGCCCCAGCATTTT,CASSANPGQGINQPQHF
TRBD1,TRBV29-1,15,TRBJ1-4,TGCAGCGTAGCCCGGACAGGCGGAAGTAATGAAAAACTGTTTTTT,CSVARTGGSNEKLFF
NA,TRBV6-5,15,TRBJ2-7,TGTGCCAGCAGTTACCGAGACAGCAGTTTCTACGAGCAGTACTTC,CASSYRDSSFYEQYF
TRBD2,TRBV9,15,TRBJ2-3,TGTGCCAGCAGCCCCGGCGGGGGTGGGACAGATACGCAGTATTTT,CASSPGGGGTDTQYF
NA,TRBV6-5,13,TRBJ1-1,TGTGCCAGCAGTTACTCAACGCGGGCAGAAGCTTTCTTT,CASSYSTRAEAFF
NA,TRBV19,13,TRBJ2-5,TGTGCCAGTAGCCCAGGGCGACAAGAGACCCAGTACTTC,CASSPGRQETQYF
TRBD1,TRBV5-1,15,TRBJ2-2,TGCGCCAGCAGTTCAAGCGGACAGGACATAAGGGAGCTGTTTTTT,CASSSSGQDIRELFF
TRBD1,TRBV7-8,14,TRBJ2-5,TGTGCCAGCAGCTTAAACAGGGGGCGTGAGACCCAGTACTTC,CASSLNRGRETQYF
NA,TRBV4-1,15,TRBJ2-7,TGCGCCAGCAGCCAAGCAGGAGGGTCACTCTACGAGCAGTACTTC,CASSQAGGSLYEQYF